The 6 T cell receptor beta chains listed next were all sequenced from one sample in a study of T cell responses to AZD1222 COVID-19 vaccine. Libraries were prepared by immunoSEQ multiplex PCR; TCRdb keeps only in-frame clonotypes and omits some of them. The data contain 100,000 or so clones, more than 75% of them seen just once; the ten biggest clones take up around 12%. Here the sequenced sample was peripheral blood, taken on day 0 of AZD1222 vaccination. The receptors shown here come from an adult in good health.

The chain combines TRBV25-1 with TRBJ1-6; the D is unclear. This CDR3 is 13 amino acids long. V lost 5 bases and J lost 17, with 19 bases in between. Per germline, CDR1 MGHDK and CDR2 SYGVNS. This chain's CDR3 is CASSLLGAGEIHF. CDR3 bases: TGTGCCAGCAGTCTCCTCGGCGCCGGGGAAATCCACTTT.

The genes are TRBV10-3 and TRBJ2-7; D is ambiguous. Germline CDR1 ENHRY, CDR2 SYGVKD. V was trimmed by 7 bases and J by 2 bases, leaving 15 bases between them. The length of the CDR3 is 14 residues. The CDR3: CAIMSVSATYEQYF. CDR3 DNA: TGTGCCATCATGAGCGTATCAGCGACCTACGAGCAGTACTTC.

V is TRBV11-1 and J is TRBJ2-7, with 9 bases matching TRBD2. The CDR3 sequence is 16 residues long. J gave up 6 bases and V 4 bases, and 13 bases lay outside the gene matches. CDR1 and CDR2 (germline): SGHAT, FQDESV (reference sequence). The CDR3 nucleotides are TGTGCCAGCAGCTCATCCGGGACTAGCTCGTTCGGCGAGCAGTACTTC. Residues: CASSSSGTSSFGEQYF.

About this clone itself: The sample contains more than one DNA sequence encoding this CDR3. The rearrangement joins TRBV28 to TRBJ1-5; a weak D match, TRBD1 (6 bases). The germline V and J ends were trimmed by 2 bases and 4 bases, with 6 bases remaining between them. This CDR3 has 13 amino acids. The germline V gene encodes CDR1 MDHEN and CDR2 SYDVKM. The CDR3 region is CASSLQGNQPQHF. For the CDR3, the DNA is TGTGCCAGCAGTTTACAGGGGAATCAGCCCCAGCATTTT.

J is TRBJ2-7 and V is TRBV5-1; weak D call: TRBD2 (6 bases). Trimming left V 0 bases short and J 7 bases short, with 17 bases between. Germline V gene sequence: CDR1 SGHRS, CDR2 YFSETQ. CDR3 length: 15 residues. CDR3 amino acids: CASSLEGSRAGEQYF. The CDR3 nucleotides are TGCGCCAGCAGCTTGGAGGGTTCGCGGGCGGGGGAGCAGTACTTC.

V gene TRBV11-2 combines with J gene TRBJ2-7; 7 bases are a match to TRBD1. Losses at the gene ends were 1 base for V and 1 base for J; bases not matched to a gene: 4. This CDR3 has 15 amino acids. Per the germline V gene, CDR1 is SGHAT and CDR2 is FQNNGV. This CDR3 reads CASSLGGTVSYEQYF. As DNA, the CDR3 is TGTGCCAGCAGCTTAGGTGGGACAGTGTCCTACGAGCAGTACTTC.